This T cell receptor beta chain was sequenced during a study of T cells in localized non-small cell lung cancer. A single count supports this clone. Its antigen is undetermined. Measured with immunoSEQ multiplex PCR; TCRdb has only the in-frame clones, and not every one. The sample has 29,000 or so clones; approximately 90% are singletons. The study, taken as a whole, reports: Uninvolved nearby lung showed the greatest T cell clonality, exceeding that found in tumor. Of the top 100 tumor clones, median approximately 50 were in adjacent lung, approximately 30 among its top 100.

CDR1 is LNHDA, CDR2 SQIVND, per germline (reference sequence). Trimming removed 4 bases at V and 6 bases at J, with 16 bases between. The CDR3 consists of 15 residues. Specimen: peripheral blood, collected before any cancer treatment. This TCR came from a female donor aged 60 or older with stage III squamous cell lung carcinoma. This chain connects TRBV19 to TRBJ1-5; a possible D gene is TRBD1 (6 bases). In DNA, the CDR3 is TGTGCCAGTAGTAGGAGGGGGGATTTGCCTCAGCCCCAGCATTTT. This encodes CASSRRGDLPQPQHF.